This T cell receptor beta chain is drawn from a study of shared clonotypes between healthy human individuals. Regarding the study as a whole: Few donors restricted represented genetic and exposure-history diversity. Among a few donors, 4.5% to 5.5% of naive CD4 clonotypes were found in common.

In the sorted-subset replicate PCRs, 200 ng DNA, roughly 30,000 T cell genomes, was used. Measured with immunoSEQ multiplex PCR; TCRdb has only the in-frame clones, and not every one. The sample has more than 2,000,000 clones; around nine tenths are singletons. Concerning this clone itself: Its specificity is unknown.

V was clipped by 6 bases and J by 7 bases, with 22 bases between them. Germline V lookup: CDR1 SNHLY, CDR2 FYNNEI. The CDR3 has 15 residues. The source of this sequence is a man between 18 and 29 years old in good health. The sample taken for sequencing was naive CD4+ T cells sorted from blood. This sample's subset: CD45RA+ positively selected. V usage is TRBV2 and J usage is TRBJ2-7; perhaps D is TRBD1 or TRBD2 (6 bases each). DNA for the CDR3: TGTGCCAGCAGGGCAGTCCTAGCGTCAGGGGAGGAGCAGTACTTC. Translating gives CASRAVLASGEEQYF.